The 20 T cell receptor beta chains given below trace back to one sample, sequenced in a study of blood T cell repertoires in COVID-19. TCRdb's table, derived via immunoSEQ multiplex PCR, lists solely in-frame clones and lacks some. The table has hundreds of thousands of clones, around 88% seen once; the top ten hold roughly 6.3%. The sequenced sample consisted of peripheral blood. These receptors were taken from a woman in her 30s with COVID-19, enrolled during active disease.

This chain joins TRBV19 and TRBJ1-1; D gene ambiguous. The CDR3 is made up of 16 amino acids. Germline V gene data show CDR1 as LNHDA and CDR2 as SQIVND (reference sequence). Trimming removed 5 bases from V and 4 bases from J, with 20 bases in between. Here the CDR3 reads CASSSYPPVRGTEAFF. CDR3 nucleotide sequence: TGTGCCAGTAGTTCTTACCCCCCCGTTCGCGGCACTGAAGCTTTCTTT.

For the CDR3, the DNA is TGTGCCAGCAGCTTAGAGATCGAGGTCCTGGATTCACCCCTCCACTTT. Encoded protein: CASSLEIEVLDSPLHF. The gene calls are TRBV7-2 and TRBJ1-6, with D unresolved. The CDR3 is 16 amino acids. Germline assignment: CDR1 SGHTA and CDR2 FQGNSA. The V and J ends lost 1 base and 8 bases respectively, with 15 bases between them.

V is TRBV28 and J is TRBJ2-7, with 12 bases lining up with TRBD2. The CDR3 runs 15 residues. Trimming removed 5 bases from V and 5 bases from J; junction bases left unmatched: 7. From germline, CDR1 is MDHEN and CDR2 SYDVKM. The DNA of the CDR3 is TGTGCCAGCAGTCTCCCTAGCGGGGGGGCGAACGAGCAGTACTTC. Translating it yields CASSLPSGGANEQYF.

The rearrangement uses TRBV18 and TRBJ2-7, with D unclear. There are 15 residues in the CDR3. Germline values: CDR1 KGHSH, CDR2 LQKENI. Trimming pared 0 bases from V and 0 bases from J, leaving 9 bases between. The CDR3 loop is CASSPPAGTSYEQYF. The CDR3 DNA follows: TGTGCCAGCTCACCACCCGCAGGCACCTCCTACGAGCAGTACTTC.

V gene TRBV2 combines with J gene TRBJ1-2; 9 bases fit TRBD1. This CDR3 has 15 residues. V gave up 8 bases and J gave up 4 bases; unmatched junction bases: 11. Germline CDR1 SNHLY, CDR2 FYNNEI. This CDR3 reads CASQNRDRAVYGYTF. The CDR3 DNA reads TGTGCCAGCCAGAACCGGGACAGGGCGGTCTATGGCTACACCTTC.

Here the CDR3 DNA reads TGTGCCAGCAGCCCAACCCGGGACAGGGTGAAAGCTTTCTTT. Translating it yields CASSPTRDRVKAFF. The chain uses TRBV6-5 and TRBJ1-1; 9 positions match TRBD1. CDR3 length equals 14 residues. Germline CDR1 is MNHEY and CDR2 is SVGAGI. The V segment lost 6 bases and the J segment 9 bases; nucleotides outside the gene matches: 11.

The chain has TRBV6-5 and TRBJ2-2, with D unclear. Trimming pared 8 bases from V and 2 bases from J, leaving 12 bases between. The CDR3 runs to 14 residues. CDR1 is MNHEY, CDR2 SVGAGI, per germline. The CDR3 bases are TGTGCCAGCGGCAGCCAGGTTAACACCGGGGAGCTGTTTTTT. Amino acid sequence: CASGSQVNTGELFF.

The chain recombines TRBV5-6 with TRBJ2-3, with D possibly TRBD1 on 6 matching bases. Germline CDR1 SGHDT, CDR2 YYEEEE. The CDR3 spans 12 residues. The V gene lost 2 bases and the J gene lost 10 bases, with 11 bases spanning the gap. The CDR3 sequence is CASSFTGRSQYF. CDR3 nucleotides: TGTGCCAGCAGCTTTACAGGGAGATCGCAGTATTTT.

Points on this clone: Other DNA sequences in this sample translate to the same CDR3. The rearrangement joins TRBV19 to TRBJ2-2; 9 bases line up with TRBD2. The CDR3 is made up of 16 amino acids. The germline CDR1 and CDR2 sequences are LNHDA and SQIVND (reference sequence). V was pared by 4 bases and J by 2 bases, with 5 bases of the junction left unmatched. DNA of the CDR3: TGTGCCAGTAGTAGGTTAGCGGGGGCCAACACCGGGGAGCTGTTTTTT. It is translated as CASSRLAGANTGELFF.

The chain combines TRBV28 with TRBJ1-5; D is unresolved. CDR3 length: 16 residues. Germline V gives CDR1 MDHEN, CDR2 SYDVKM. V shed 8 bases and J shed 0 bases, with 17 bases lying between them. The CDR3 DNA reads as TGTGCCAGCGGCCGGGCAGGAGGGTATAGCAATCAGCCCCAGCATTTT. Its protein product is CASGRAGGYSNQPQHF.

The chain has TRBV12-3 or TRBV12-4 and TRBJ2-1; a weak D match, TRBD2 (6 bases). Trimming took 5 bases from V and 6 from J, leaving 11 bases between them. CDR3 size: 13 residues. The CDR3 protein is CASSALAPNEQFF. The CDR3 DNA follows: TGTGCCAGCAGTGCACTAGCCCCCAATGAGCAGTTCTTC.

V gene TRBV27 combines with J gene TRBJ1-1; TRBD1 might be the D (5 bases). Germline V gene data show CDR1 as MNHEY and CDR2 as SMNVEV (reference sequence). There are 13 residues in the CDR3. Trimming stripped 2 bases from V and 4 bases from J, with 8 bases between. The CDR3 DNA reads as TGTGCCAGCAGTTTACGGGGGGGCACTGAAGCTTTCTTT. Protein product: CASSLRGGTEAFF.

The rearrangement uses TRBV19 and TRBJ1-2; the match to TRBD1 covers 8 bases. J lost 8 bases, V lost 6 bases, and 14 bases had no gene match. Per the germline V gene, CDR1 is LNHDA and CDR2 is SQIVND (reference sequence). The CDR3 totals 15 residues. This CDR3 reads CASRPGDRPLLGYTF. The CDR3 region has the DNA TGTGCCAGTAGGCCGGGGGACAGGCCTCTTTTGGGCTACACCTTC.

This clone has just a few counts. The chain recombines TRBV6-1 with TRBJ1-6, with D possibly matching TRBD1 (5 bases). Germline V lookup: CDR1 MNHNS, CDR2 SASEGT. The length of the CDR3 is 17 residues. V was trimmed by 2 bases and J by 0 bases, leaving 11 bases between them. CDR3 DNA: TGTGCCAGCAGTGAACAGGCAGACAGCTCCTATAATTCACCCCTCCACTTT. Translated: CASSEQADSSYNSPLHF.

This chain links TRBV6-5 with TRBJ2-3; no firm D call. Per germline, CDR1 MNHEY and CDR2 SVGAGI. Trimming removed 11 bases from V and 6 bases from J, with 12 bases in between. The CDR3 runs to 11 residues. The CDR3: CASSPLDTQYF. The CDR3 DNA follows: TGTGCCTCCAGTCCCTTGGATACGCAGTATTTT.

This chain uses TRBV30 with TRBJ2-2; D gene uncertain. The CDR3 extends over 14 amino acids. V was cut by 5 bases and J by 1 base, with 11 bases left in between. Looked up from germline, CDR1 is GTSNPN and CDR2 is SVGIG (reference sequence). Here the CDR3 reads CAWGRYLNTGELFF. The CDR3 DNA reads TGTGCCTGGGGCAGGTACTTGAACACCGGGGAGCTGTTTTTT. The whole variable domain, filled in from reference TRBV30 and TRBJ2-2, reads SQTIHQWPATLVQPVGSPLSLECTVEGTSNPNLYWYRQAAGRGLQLLFYSVGIGQISSEVPQNLSASRPQDRQFILSSKKLLLSDSGFYLCAWGRYLNTGELFFGEGSRLTVL.

Concerning this clone: Other DNA sequences of this sample code for an identical CDR3. The chain employs TRBV29-1 and TRBJ2-1, with 8 bases that match TRBD2. The junction had 3 bases not matched to a gene; V was cut back by 4 bases and J by 4 bases. CDR3 size: 13 residues. Germline CDR1 SQVTM, CDR2 ANQGSEA. This CDR3 is CSVGTSGYNEQFF. CDR3 bases: TGCAGCGTTGGAACTAGCGGTTACAATGAGCAGTTCTTC.

The V call is TRBV7-9, the J call TRBJ2-5; 8 nucleotides align to TRBD1. V was clipped by 0 bases and J by 3 bases; unmatched bases: 6. Germline V CDR1 and CDR2: SEHNR, FQNEAQ (reference sequence). This CDR3 has 16 amino acids. The CDR3 nucleotides read TGTGCCAGCAGCTTAGCGAAGCAGGGGGCGAAAGAGACCCAGTACTTC. Its translation is CASSLAKQGAKETQYF.

The J gene is TRBJ2-7, the V gene TRBV7-9, with a weak D call TRBD1 (6 bases). This CDR3 has 16 residues. Trimming left V 5 bases short and J 4 bases short, with 21 bases between. Germline CDR1 reads SEHNR; CDR2 reads FQNEAQ (reference sequence). CDR3 nucleotide sequence: TGTGCCAGCAGCGGGGTAGGGGGACACGGGACATACGAGCAGTACTTC. It specifies CASSGVGGHGTYEQYF.

This chain uses TRBV2 with TRBJ2-1; 13 positions match TRBD2. Germline assignment: CDR1 SNHLY and CDR2 FYNNEI. The V segment lost 6 bases and the J segment 15 bases; nucleotides outside the gene matches: 11. The CDR3 covers 14 residues. CDR3 protein: CASRAGLAGSRRFF. As DNA, the CDR3 is TGTGCCAGCAGAGCGGGACTAGCGGGATCAAGACGGTTCTTC.